Sequencing of this T cell receptor (beta chain) was carried out in a study of T cell repertoires in cytomegalovirus infection. The overall study: CMV infection and matching HLA type were both indicated by public TCR beta signatures. Study results and caveats: Frequencies of public TCR beta families were cumulated, and this identified carriers of CMV plus the relevant HLA. In two of eight donors, the top clonotype was HLA-C-restricted CMV-specific.

Germline V lookup: CDR1 MGHDK, CDR2 SYGVNS. The V and J ends lost 6 bases and 2 bases respectively, with 11 bases between them. The CDR3 totals 14 residues. About this clonotype: Antigen: not known. This clone may be a read error of a much larger clone one base away.

TCRdb ran MiXCR on the reads and lists one entry per CDR3 protein. The table has 150,000 to 200,000 distinct CDR3 sequences, roughly an eighth seen once. The material sequenced was PBMCs. The chain combines TRBV25-1 with TRBJ1-5, with D perhaps TRBD1 (5 bases). The source of this sequence is a human donor in good health (CMV status not recorded). Some clones in this sample may be carry-over from other donors' samples. The CDR3 spells CASSAGHGNQPQHF. In DNA form, the CDR3 reads TGTGCCAGCAGCGCCGGACACGGCAATCAGCCCCAGCATTTT.